This T cell receptor beta chain comes out of a study of identical twins. Germline V gene data show CDR1 as MDHEN and CDR2 as SYDVKM. The CDR3 loop spans 16 amino acids. After removal of 2 bases from V and 1 base from J, the junction contained 4 bases not matched to a gene. TCRdb re-analysed the 5' RACE reads in MiXCR, keeping a single row per CDR3 protein. The sample records some 1,600,000 distinct CDR3 sequences, under 35% being singletons. V usage is TRBV28 and J usage is TRBJ2-1; 8 bases line up with TRBD2. Sequenced input: cord blood. The TCR was taken from a newborn girl in good health. The CDR3, as DNA: TGTGCCAGCAGTTTACACAGCGGGAGATCCTACAATGAGCAGTTCTTC. It encodes CASSLHSGRSYNEQFF.